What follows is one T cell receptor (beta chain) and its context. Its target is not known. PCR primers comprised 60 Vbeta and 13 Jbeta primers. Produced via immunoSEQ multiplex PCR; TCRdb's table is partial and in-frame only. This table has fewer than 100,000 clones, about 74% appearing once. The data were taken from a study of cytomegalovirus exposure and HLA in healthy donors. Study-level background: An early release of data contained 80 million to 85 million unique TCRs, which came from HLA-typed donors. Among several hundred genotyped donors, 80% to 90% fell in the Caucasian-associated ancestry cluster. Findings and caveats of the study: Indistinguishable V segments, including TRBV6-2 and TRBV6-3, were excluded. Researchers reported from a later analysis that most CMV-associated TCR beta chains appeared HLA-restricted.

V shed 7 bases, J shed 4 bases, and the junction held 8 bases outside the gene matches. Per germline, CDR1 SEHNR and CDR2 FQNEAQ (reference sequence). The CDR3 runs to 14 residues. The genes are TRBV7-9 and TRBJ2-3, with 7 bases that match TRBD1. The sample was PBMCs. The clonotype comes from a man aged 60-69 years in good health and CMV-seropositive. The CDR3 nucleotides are TGTGCCAGCACCGGGCTGCAGGGGGCAGATACGCAGTATTTT. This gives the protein CASTGLQGADTQYF.